A single sample gave rise to the 16 T cell receptor beta chains below, sequenced in a study of blood T cell repertoires in COVID-19. Produced via immunoSEQ multiplex PCR; TCRdb's table is partial and in-frame only. The profile covers about 170,000 clones, with roughly 93% appearing a single time and around 5% taken by the ten largest. Material: peripheral blood. The receptors come from a man aged 18-30 years with COVID-19, enrolled during active disease.

This chain joins TRBV27 and TRBJ2-1; TRBD2 matches at 9 bases. Trimming at V came to 2 bases and at J to 1 base, leaving 9 bases not matched to a gene. Germline V gene data show CDR1 as MNHEY and CDR2 as SMNVEV (reference sequence). This CDR3 region has 18 residues. CDR3 protein: CASSLRLAGLGSYNEQFF. For the CDR3, the DNA is TGTGCCAGCAGTTTACGCCTAGCGGGACTAGGATCCTACAATGAGCAGTTCTTC.

This chain connects TRBV9 to TRBJ2-7; possibly TRBD2 for D (6 bases). Looked up from germline, CDR1 is SGDLS and CDR2 is YYNGEE. V gave up 0 bases and J gave up 3 bases, with 13 bases separating them. This CDR3 region has 15 residues. The chain's CDR3 is CASSVAAGRNYEQYF. Written as DNA, the CDR3 is TGTGCCAGCAGCGTAGCGGCGGGAAGGAACTACGAGCAGTACTTC.

The chain has TRBV18 and TRBJ2-3; 10 bases match TRBD2. CDR1 and CDR2 (germline): KGHSH, LQKENI. CDR3 size: 15 residues. With 6 bases clipped from V and 5 bases from J, the junction kept 8 bases outside the gene matches. The CDR3 is CASSSASGREDTQYF. CDR3 coding DNA: TGTGCCAGCTCCAGCGCTAGCGGGAGAGAAGATACGCAGTATTTT.

V and J are TRBV6-5 and TRBJ2-7; 11 nucleotides align to TRBD2. Trimming cost V 4 bases and J 3 bases; bases outside gene matches: 5. CDR1 MNHEY and CDR2 SVGAGI come from the germline V gene. The CDR3 contains 15 residues. The CDR3 loop reads CASSSGTSGGYEQYF. The DNA for the CDR3 is TGTGCCAGCAGTTCCGGGACTAGCGGAGGCTACGAGCAGTACTTC.

In its sample, this clone was seen once. The gene calls are TRBV27 and TRBJ2-7, with 9 bases that match TRBD1. Germline lookup yields CDR1 MNHEY and CDR2 SMNVEV (reference sequence). Unmatched junction bases numbered 8, after V lost 8 bases and J lost 0 bases. CDR3 length: 15 amino acids. This CDR3 reads CASYSPGQGSYEQYF. DNA of the CDR3: TGTGCCAGCTACTCCCCGGGACAGGGCTCCTACGAGCAGTACTTC.

In regard to this clone: The junction departs from germline at one end; a sequencing error may be responsible. This sequence joins TRBV10-3 and TRBJ1-4, with D perhaps TRBD1 (5 bases). Germline CDR1 is ENHRY and CDR2 is SYGVKD. The CDR3 contains 15 residues. CDR3 protein: CASRDLGLADEKLLF. CDR3 coding DNA: TGTGCCTCCCGGGACTTGGGGCTTGCTGATGAAAAACTGCTTTTT.

The CDR3 DNA reads TGTGCCAGCAGCCCAGGGCCCTACTCCTACGAGCAGTACTTC. It yields the protein CASSPGPYSYEQYF. The chain uses TRBV5-6 and TRBJ2-7; tentative D call: TRBD1 (5 bases). The ends were cut back, 4 bases at V and 0 bases at J, with 11 bases in the middle. This CDR3 contains 14 residues. CDR1 and CDR2 from the germline V gene are SGHDT and YYEEEE. Based on the CDR3 plus reference TRBV5-6 and TRBJ2-7, the full variable domain is DAGVTQSPTHLIKTRGQQVTLRCSPKSGHDTVSWYQQALGQGPQFIFQYYEEEERQRGNFPDRFSGHQFPNYSSELNVNALLLGDSALYLCASSPGPYSYEQYFGPGTRLTVT.

For this clone: One end of the junction fails to match germline, which may point to a read error. The V gene is TRBV5-6, the J gene TRBJ1-5; D gene ambiguous. The germline V gene has CDR1 SGHDT and CDR2 YYEEEE. The CDR3 contains 17 residues. The CDR3 coding sequence is TGTGCCAGCATCTTGACCAATTGCCGGGATGAGAATCAGCCCCAGCATTTT. Its translation is CASILTNCRDENQPQHF.

The J gene is TRBJ2-3, the V gene TRBV7-6; D is possibly TRBD1 (6 bases). The CDR3 spans 17 residues. From germline, CDR1 is SGHVS and CDR2 FNYEAQ. V was clipped by 0 bases and J by 2 bases, with 15 bases between them. DNA for the CDR3: TGTGCCAGCAGCTTAGCGCTTGGACAGCCCCCCACAGATACGCAGTATTTT. Translation gives CASSLALGQPPTDTQYF.

The chain carries TRBV29-1 and TRBJ1-1; D may be TRBD1 (5 bases). The germline V and J ends were trimmed by 1 base and 1 base, with 10 bases remaining between them. The germline V gene has CDR1 SQVTM and CDR2 ANQGSEA. The CDR3 extends over 14 amino acids. CDR3 DNA sequence: TGCAGCGTTGAAGGACAGCTAACGAACACTGAAGCTTTCTTT. Translated, it gives CSVEGQLTNTEAFF.

This clone was seen a few times. The chain employs TRBV2 and TRBJ1-3; no reliable D call. This CDR3 is 11 amino acids long. Trimming took off 6 bases at V and 8 bases at J, with 8 bases between the two ends. Germline assignment: CDR1 SNHLY and CDR2 FYNNEI. This chain's CDR3 is CASRRGDTIYF. DNA for the CDR3: TGTGCCAGCAGGCGGGGAGACACCATATATTTT.

The chain has TRBV7-8 and TRBJ2-1; TRBD2 matches 7 bases. Per germline, CDR1 SGHVS and CDR2 FQNEAQ. CDR3 length: 15 residues. V shed 4 bases, J shed 10 bases, and the junction held 13 bases outside the gene matches. The CDR3 is CASSSGSHTGGEQFF. Here the CDR3 DNA reads TGTGCCAGCAGCTCCGGGTCTCATACCGGGGGGGAGCAGTTCTTC. Using reference TRBV7-8 and TRBJ2-1 for the parts outside the CDR3, the full variable domain is GAGVSQSPRYKVAKRGQDVALRCDPISGHVSLFWYQQALGQGPEFLTYFQNEAQLDKSGLPSDRFFAERPEGSVSTLKIQRTQQEDSAVYLCASSSGSHTGGEQFFGPGTRLTVL.

This clone has only one observation. The chain employs TRBV6-5 and TRBJ2-1, with D possibly TRBD2 on 5 matching bases. Germline-derived CDR1 and CDR2 are MNHEY and SVGAGI. Deletions cut 5 bases from V and 10 bases from J, with 21 bases between. This CDR3 contains 15 residues. The CDR3 reads CASSNAGLPILEQFF. The CDR3, as DNA: TGTGCCAGCAGTAACGCCGGACTCCCTATCCTCGAGCAGTTCTTC.

This chain connects TRBV7-9 to TRBJ2-3, with D perhaps matching TRBD2 (6 bases). V lost 6 bases and J 0 bases, leaving 7 bases between the germline ends. The length of the CDR3 is 13 residues. CDR1 is SEHNR, CDR2 FQNEAQ, per germline (reference sequence). The CDR3 loop reads CASREGSTDTQYF. In DNA, the CDR3 is TGTGCCAGCAGGGAGGGAAGCACAGATACGCAGTATTTT.

The chain employs TRBV6-6 and TRBJ2-2; 8 nucleotides align to TRBD2. Germline V CDR1 and CDR2: MNHNY, SVGAGI (reference sequence). This CDR3 comprises 14 residues. V lost 11 bases, J lost 0 bases, and 5 bases stayed unmatched. CDR3 bases: TGTGCCGGGGCGGGAGGACCGAACACCGGGGAGCTGTTTTTT. Residues: CAGAGGPNTGELFF.

This rearrangement joins TRBV28 to TRBJ2-1, with D possibly being TRBD1 (6 bases). The V end was cut by 6 bases, the J end by 4 bases, with 19 bases between. The CDR3 has 16 amino acids. Per the germline V gene, CDR1 is MDHEN and CDR2 is SYDVKM. CDR3: CASRRDIRNLYNEQFF. DNA of the CDR3: TGTGCCAGCAGACGGGACATACGGAACCTATACAATGAGCAGTTCTTC.